Described below is a single T cell receptor beta chain sequence and its context. Its antigen remains unidentified. This entry is derived from a study of cytomegalovirus exposure and HLA in healthy donors. The wider study: Among roughly 190 million T cells, an earlier analysis found 117 million unique TCR beta sequences.

General study findings and limits: A previous analysis found most TCR beta V segments productive roughly 87% or roughly 30% of the time. In a later analysis, most CMV-associated TCR beta chains appeared HLA-restricted.

A multiplex PCR was run with 60 Vbeta primers and 13 Jbeta primers. Some clones are missing from TCRdb's copy, which holds only in-frame ones; the method was immunoSEQ multiplex PCR. The data contain more than 100,000 clones, approximately 66% of them singletons. CDR3 length equals 13 residues. Germline CDR1 SQVTM, CDR2 ANQGSEA. Trimming removed 3 bases from V and 0 bases from J, with 7 bases in between. The sample comprised PBMCs. The TCR sequence derives from a woman between 45 and 60 years old in good health and CMV-seronegative. The chain uses TRBV29-1 and TRBJ2-3, with D perhaps matching TRBD1 (6 bases). The CDR3, as DNA: TGCAGCGTTGAGGGACACAGCACAGATACGCAGTATTTT. Amino acid sequence: CSVEGHSTDTQYF.